A single sample gave rise to the 29 T cell receptor beta chains below, sequenced in a study of blood T cells in healthy people across ages. PCR was performed a second time for roughly 6 to 12 cycles using a sample-barcoded 5' primer and a J-beta primer mix. TCRdb itself ran the 5' RACE reads through MiXCR, one entry per CDR3 protein. The data hold 1.5 million to 2 million distinct CDR3 sequences, with about 32% observed a single time. Sequencing was done on a sample of blood. The receptors originated from a woman aged 30 to 39 in good health.

As concerns this clonotype: One end of the junction fails to match germline, which may point to a read error. The V call is TRBV7-2, the J call TRBJ2-5; D is ambiguous. This CDR3 contains 14 residues. Germline V gives CDR1 SGHTA, CDR2 FQGNSA. The CDR3 DNA sequence: TGTGCCAGCAGCTTAGGGCCGATCCAAGGGACCCAGTACTTC. It codes for CASSLGPIQGTQYF.

At least ten counts were recorded for this clonotype. The V and J genes are TRBV12-3 or TRBV12-4 and TRBJ2-4; 10 nucleotides agree with TRBD1. V shed 5 bases, J shed 6 bases, and the junction held 4 bases outside the gene matches. The CDR3 contains 14 residues. The CDR3 region is CASSPGDRGNIQYF. CDR3 DNA: TGTGCCAGCAGTCCCGGGGACAGGGGAAACATTCAGTACTTC.

Many counts were recorded for this clonotype. The chain is built from TRBV7-6 and TRBJ1-1; maybe TRBD1 (5 bases). V lost 5 bases and J 1 base, leaving 17 bases between the germline ends. The V gene's germline CDR1 is SGHVS and CDR2 FNYEAQ. The CDR3 is 16 residues long. The chain's CDR3 is CASSPSLGAANTEAFF. CDR3 bases: TGTGCCAGCAGCCCCTCTCTTGGGGCCGCGAACACTGAAGCTTTCTTT.

The chain links TRBV20-1 to TRBJ2-1, with TRBD2 identical over 9 bases. The ends lost 1 base at V and 9 bases at J; junction bases unmatched: 7. The CDR3 spans 14 residues. In germline, CDR1 is DFQATT, CDR2 SNEGSKA (reference sequence). In DNA form, the CDR3 reads TGCAGTGCTAGAGTGGCTAGCGGGAACGGTGAGCAGTTCTTC. Encoded protein: CSARVASGNGEQFF.

The rearrangement uses TRBV12-3 or TRBV12-4 and TRBJ2-2; D gene uncertain. This CDR3 spans 15 amino acids. Trimming pared 5 bases from V and 3 bases from J, leaving 13 bases between. The CDR3, as DNA: TGTGCCAGCAGTAGGGTACCCTCTGACACCGGGGAGCTGTTTTTT. Residues: CASSRVPSDTGELFF.

The chain links TRBV20-1 to TRBJ2-5; D remains ambiguous. Germline V gene lookup returns CDR1 DFQATT and CDR2 SNEGSKA (reference sequence). V dropped 7 bases and J dropped 5 bases, with 14 bases sitting between them. There are 12 residues in the CDR3. The CDR3 coding sequence is TGCAGTGTCAGCCCTGCCGGGGAGACCCAGTACTTC. This sequence encodes CSVSPAGETQYF.

This clonotype appeared a few times. This chain uses TRBV10-3 with TRBJ2-1; 12 nucleotides match TRBD2. The germline gives CDR1 ENHRY, CDR2 SYGVKD. With 5 bases clipped from V and 8 bases from J, the junction kept 4 bases outside the gene matches. This CDR3 region has 14 residues. CDR3 sequence: CAISSSGGAYEQFF. DNA for the CDR3: TGTGCCATCAGTTCTAGCGGGGGGGCTTATGAGCAGTTCTTC.

Only a few counts were recorded for this clonotype. The chain uses TRBV20-1 and TRBJ2-1, with 14 bases that match TRBD2. The CDR3 runs 21 residues. The germline CDR1 and CDR2 sequences are DFQATT and SNEGSKA (reference sequence). Germline trimming cut 1 base from V and 1 base from J; bases unmatched to any gene: 15. CDR3 nucleotides: TGCAGTGCTAGAGGCCTCCCTGGACTAGCGGGGGGTCCTTCGTCCTACAATGAGCAGTTCTTC. It specifies CSARGLPGLAGGPSSYNEQFF.

As concerns this clonotype: One end of the junction varies from germline; a read error may be responsible. The gene calls are TRBV4-1 and TRBJ1-2, with 9 nucleotides matching TRBD1. The CDR3 consists of 15 residues. The germline CDR1 and CDR2 sequences are MGHRA and YSYEKL. CDR3 nucleotide sequence: TGCGCCAGCAACCAACAGGGGGCTCTAACTGGTGGCTACACCTTC. Encoded protein: CASNQQGALTGGYTF.

J is TRBJ2-1 and V is TRBV9; 11 nucleotides line up with TRBD2. Unmatched junction bases numbered 2, after V lost 3 bases and J lost 9 bases. The CDR3 is made up of 13 amino acids. Looked up from germline, CDR1 is SGDLS and CDR2 is YYNGEE. The CDR3: CASSDSGGGEQFF. CDR3 bases: TGTGCCAGCAGCGATAGCGGGGGGGGTGAGCAGTTCTTC.

This sequence joins TRBV5-1 and TRBJ2-1, with 11 bases aligning to TRBD2. This CDR3 spans 18 amino acids. Germline V gene lookup returns CDR1 SGHRS and CDR2 YFSETQ. V lost 1 base to trimming and J lost 7 bases; unmatched junction nucleotides: 13. This CDR3 reads CASSLPRTLAGGMNEQFF. DNA for the CDR3: TGCGCCAGCAGCTTGCCTAGAACCCTAGCGGGGGGTATGAATGAGCAGTTCTTC. Complete variable domain (other parts from reference TRBV5-1 and TRBJ2-1): KAGVTQTPRYLIKTRGQQVTLSCSPISGHRSVSWYQQTPGQGLQFLFEYFSETQRNKGNFPGRFSGRQFSNSRSEMNVSTLELGDSALYLCASSLPRTLAGGMNEQFFGPGTRLTVL.

This chain connects TRBV6-6 to TRBJ1-2; 8 bases map to TRBD1. This CDR3 contains 15 residues. Germline V lookup: CDR1 MNHNY, CDR2 SVGAGI (reference sequence). Trimming removed 2 bases from V and 3 bases from J; junction bases left unmatched: 5. Here the CDR3 DNA reads TGTGCCAGCAGTTACCAGGGGGCCCAGGACTATGGCTACACCTTC. It specifies CASSYQGAQDYGYTF.

The rearrangement uses TRBV20-1 and TRBJ2-5; 7 positions match TRBD1. TRBJ2-7 explains the end of the DNA better; the J call may be wrong. Germline CDR1 and CDR2: DFQATT and SNEGSKA (reference sequence). The CDR3 runs to 13 residues. The chain's CDR3 is CSARGPDRSEQYF. The CDR3, as DNA: TGCAGTGCTAGAGGGCCGGACAGGTCCGAGCAGTACTTC.

The chain joins TRBV7-9 to TRBJ1-1; TRBD1 aligns across 11 bases. There are 15 residues in the CDR3. V lost 7 bases, J lost 5 bases, and 9 bases stayed unmatched. Germline-derived CDR1 and CDR2 are SEHNR and FQNEAQ (reference sequence). Written as DNA, the CDR3 is TGTGCCAGCATGTGGGGACAGGGGGGCAAGACTGAAGCTTTCTTT. Translation: CASMWGQGGKTEAFF. Together with reference TRBV7-9 and TRBJ1-1, the CDR3 gives the full variable domain: DTGVSQNPRHKITKRGQNVTFRCDPISEHNRLYWYRQTLGQGPEFLTYFQNEAQLEKSRLLSDRFSAERPKGSFSTLEIQRTEQGDSAMYLCASMWGQGGKTEAFFGQGTRLTVV.

V is TRBV6-1 and J is TRBJ2-3; no clear D gene. CDR3 length: 12 amino acids. V lost 2 bases, J lost 5 bases, and 5 bases lay in between. The V gene's germline CDR1 is MNHNS and CDR2 SASEGT. CDR3 nucleotide sequence: TGTGCCAGCAGTGAACGGCGAGATACGCAGTATTTT. It yields the protein CASSERRDTQYF.

This clonotype has a handful of counts. The CDR3: CSAREGRLAGDYYNEQFF. CDR3 bases: TGCAGTGCTAGAGAGGGGCGACTAGCGGGGGACTACTACAATGAGCAGTTCTTC. This chain joins TRBV20-1 and TRBJ2-1; 12 positions agree with TRBD2. The CDR3 is 18 residues long. J lost 3 bases, V lost 0 bases, and 9 bases had no gene match. The germline V gene encodes CDR1 DFQATT and CDR2 SNEGSKA (reference sequence).

This sequence joins TRBV4-1 and TRBJ1-6, with 10 nucleotides matching TRBD1. After removal of 1 base from V and 9 bases from J, the junction contained 12 bases not matched to a gene. CDR1 MGHRA and CDR2 YSYEKL come from the germline V gene. The CDR3 length is 18 residues. CDR3 residues: CASSQGVGTGAAGSPLHF. CDR3 sequence (DNA): TGCGCCAGCAGCCAAGGGGTGGGGACAGGGGCTGCTGGTTCACCCCTCCACTTT.

This sequence joins TRBV10-3 and TRBJ2-1; D may be TRBD2 (6 bases). Trimming stripped 6 bases from V and 9 bases from J, with 12 bases between. The CDR3 runs 12 residues. The germline V gene encodes CDR1 ENHRY and CDR2 SYGVKD. CDR3: CAIRKEGSEQFF. CDR3 DNA: TGTGCCATCAGGAAGGAGGGGAGTGAGCAGTTCTTC.

This clonotype occurred a few times. The gene calls are TRBV6-1 and TRBJ2-7, with D hard to call. CDR1 and CDR2 from the germline V gene are MNHNS and SASEGT. V lost 7 bases and J 2 bases, leaving 18 bases between the germline ends. The CDR3 is 15 amino acids. CDR3 in DNA: TGTGCCAGCACTGAGTCGGGCAGTGTAACCTACGAGCAGTACTTC. Protein: CASTESGSVTYEQYF.

J is TRBJ2-1 and V is TRBV20-1; perhaps TRBD2 as D (5 bases). The germline V gene encodes CDR1 DFQATT and CDR2 SNEGSKA (reference sequence). Trimming cost V 0 bases and J 6 bases, with 12 bases left between them. This CDR3 region has 14 residues. CDR3 protein: CSARDPASRNEQFF. The DNA of the CDR3 is TGCAGTGCTAGAGATCCGGCTAGCCGCAATGAGCAGTTCTTC.

The J gene is TRBJ2-4, the V gene TRBV6-1; 8 nucleotides agree with TRBD1. The DNA end is a closer match to TRBJ2-7, so the J assignment may be wrong. The germline V gene has CDR1 MNHNS and CDR2 SASEGT. This CDR3 contains 15 residues. CDR3 protein: CASRGGRTGNDEQYF. The DNA of the CDR3 is TGTGCCAGCAGAGGAGGGAGGACAGGGAACGACGAGCAGTACTTC.

The DNA for the CDR3 is TGTGCCAGCAGTGAACGACAGGGCAGACCAGCAGATACGCAGTATTTT. Amino acid sequence: CASSERQGRPADTQYF. The chain recombines TRBV6-1 with TRBJ2-3, with 7 bases lining up with TRBD1. The J segment lost 4 bases and the V segment lost 2 bases, leaving 9 bases of the junction unmatched. Germline V gene lookup returns CDR1 MNHNS and CDR2 SASEGT. CDR3 length: 16 amino acids.

Worth noting for this clonotype: The junction differs from germline at one of its ends, possibly a read error. V usage is TRBV18 and J usage is TRBJ1-2; TRBD1 might be the D (6 bases). There are 17 residues in the CDR3. In germline, CDR1 is KGHSH, CDR2 LQKENI. CDR3 sequence reads: CACSPGAGQGRFYGYTF. The CDR3 DNA reads TGTGCCTGCTCACCCGGGGCGGGACAAGGAAGATTCTATGGCTACACCTTC.

This clonotype was seen only a few times. The chain is built from TRBV11-2 and TRBJ2-1, with 7 bases fitting TRBD1. The CDR3 runs 16 residues. The germline gives CDR1 SGHAT, CDR2 FQNNGV. The V segment lost 0 bases and the J segment 4 bases; nucleotides outside the gene matches: 6. CDR3 amino acids: CASSLDPDRPYNEQFF. In DNA, the CDR3 is TGTGCCAGCAGCTTAGACCCGGACAGGCCGTACAATGAGCAGTTCTTC.

DNA of the CDR3: TGTGCCAGCAGCACAGGGTATACAGGCGGGTTGGAGGGTTTCGAGCAGTACTTC. This translates into CASSTGYTGGLEGFEQYF. The chain carries TRBV5-5 and TRBJ2-7; D could derive from TRBD1 or TRBD2 (6 bases each). In germline, CDR1 is SGHKS, CDR2 YYEKEE (reference sequence). The length of the CDR3 is 18 residues. V was pared by 4 bases and J by 6 bases, with 29 bases between.

This clonotype came up a few times. Relative to the germline gene, one junction end is altered; a read error may explain this. The chain employs TRBV5-1 and TRBJ2-1; D uncertain. This CDR3 is 17 amino acids long. Germline V CDR1 and CDR2: SGHRS, YFSETQ. As DNA, the CDR3 is TGCGCCAGCACCTGGGCTTACACATCAAACTCCTACAATAAGCAGTTCTTC. This translates into CASTWAYTSNSYNKQFF.

This clonotype appeared a few times. The gene calls are TRBV20-1 and TRBJ1-5; D call uncertain. Trimming took 6 bases from V and 11 from J, leaving 17 bases between them. CDR1 and CDR2 from the germline V gene are DFQATT and SNEGSKA (reference sequence). This CDR3 region has 12 residues. The CDR3 protein is CSAGRSPRTQHF. CDR3 sequence (DNA): TGCAGTGCCGGAAGGTCCCCCCGGACCCAGCATTTT.

This chain joins TRBV7-2 and TRBJ2-2; 8 nucleotides align to TRBD2. CDR1 SGHTA and CDR2 FQGNSA come from the germline V gene. V gave up 3 bases and J gave up 1 base; unmatched junction bases: 4. The CDR3 is made up of 16 amino acids. The CDR3 is CASSFLLAENTGELFF. The CDR3 DNA follows: TGTGCCAGCAGCTTTCTACTAGCGGAGAACACCGGGGAGCTGTTTTTT.

Only a few counts were recorded for this clonotype. The rearrangement links TRBV9 to TRBJ1-5; 7 positions agree with TRBD1. The junction had 8 bases not matched to a gene; V was cut back by 5 bases and J by 6 bases. This CDR3 contains 14 residues. Germline V gene data show CDR1 as SGDLS and CDR2 as YYNGEE. In DNA, the CDR3 is TGTGCCAGCAGAGCCGACAGGGTTTGTCAGCCCCAGCATTTT. It translates to CASRADRVCQPQHF.